The next 10 T cell receptor beta chains were all read from a single sample in a study of blood T cells in healthy people across ages. Then a second PCR, running roughly 7 to 12 cycles, was carried out with a sample-barcoded 5' primer and a J-beta primer mix. TCRdb re-analysed the 5' RACE reads in MiXCR, keeping a single row per CDR3 protein. The data show under 2 million distinct CDR3 sequences, around 36% seen once. Input material: blood. The receptors come from a woman aged 25 to 39 in good health.

This clonotype was picked up a small number of times. V and J are TRBV27 and TRBJ1-1; D is ambiguous. This CDR3 spans 14 amino acids. In germline, CDR1 is MNHEY, CDR2 SMNVEV (reference sequence). V was shortened by 1 base and J by 4 bases, with 10 bases between the two germline ends. Here the CDR3 DNA reads TGTGCCAGCAGTTTATGGGAGGGCGGCACTGAAGCTTTCTTT. This codes for CASSLWEGGTEAFF.

The chain combines TRBV6-5 with TRBJ2-1; 8 bases are a match to TRBD1. This CDR3 is 12 amino acids long. Looked up from germline, CDR1 is MNHEY and CDR2 is SVGAGI. V was pared by 6 bases and J by 12 bases, with 7 bases of the junction left unmatched. The CDR3 is CASSHRGWGQFF. The CDR3 bases are TGTGCCAGCAGCCACAGGGGGTGGGGGCAGTTCTTC.

The chain has TRBV5-1 and TRBJ2-2, with no clear D. Trimming pared 3 bases from V and 7 bases from J, leaving 7 bases between. The CDR3 is 12 amino acids. Germline CDR1 and CDR2: SGHRS and YFSETQ. Here the CDR3 reads CASSSGNGELFF. The CDR3 DNA is TGCGCCAGCAGCTCCGGCAACGGGGAGCTGTTTTTT.

The genes are TRBV27 and TRBJ1-1, with D perhaps matching TRBD1 (6 bases). This CDR3 comprises 14 residues. Germline V gives CDR1 MNHEY, CDR2 SMNVEV (reference sequence). The V and J ends lost 5 bases and 4 bases respectively, with 14 bases between them. The CDR3 DNA reads as TGTGCCAGCAGTATACAGGGAGCGGGCACTGAAGCTTTCTTT. This gives the protein CASSIQGAGTEAFF.

In its sample, this clonotype was seen a few times. This sequence joins TRBV27 and TRBJ2-7; D gene uncertain. Germline V gene sequence: CDR1 MNHEY, CDR2 SMNVEV (reference sequence). The CDR3 has 15 residues. Trimming removed 4 bases at V and 0 bases at J, with 13 bases between. In DNA form, the CDR3 reads TGTGCCAGCAGTTCGGACGTTAGGAGCTCCTACGAGCAGTACTTC. It encodes CASSSDVRSSYEQYF.

This clonotype was found many times. The CDR3 nucleotides read TGCAGCGTTGTACGGAACACAGATACGCAGTATTTT. Amino acids: CSVVRNTDTQYF. The V gene is TRBV29-1, the J gene TRBJ2-3; no definite D call. The CDR3 has 12 residues. From germline, CDR1 is SQVTM and CDR2 ANQGSEA. The V gene lost 4 bases and the J gene lost 2 bases, with 7 bases spanning the gap.

This clonotype was observed a few times. The J gene is TRBJ1-4, the V gene TRBV10-2; 8 positions agree with TRBD1. CDR3 length: 13 residues. V lost 6 bases to trimming and J lost 6 bases; unmatched junction nucleotides: 3. CDR1 is WSHSY and CDR2 is SAAADI in the germline V gene. Here the CDR3 reads CASSHRGDEKLFF. For the CDR3, the DNA is TGCGCCAGCAGCCACAGGGGGGATGAAAAACTGTTTTTT.

The chain employs TRBV6-5 and TRBJ2-7, with a possible D match to TRBD2 (6 bases). From germline, CDR1 is MNHEY and CDR2 SVGAGI. Between the trimmed V and J ends, which lost 7 bases and 5 bases, there was a span of 15 bases. This CDR3 spans 13 amino acids. The DNA for the CDR3 is TGTGCCAGCACCAGGCAGGGAGGCCACGAGCAGTACTTC. Translated: CASTRQGGHEQYF.

J is TRBJ1-4 and V is TRBV6-1; maybe TRBD1 (5 bases). The V gene lost 5 bases and the J gene lost 8 bases, with 15 bases spanning the gap. Germline V gene data show CDR1 as MNHNS and CDR2 as SASEGT. The CDR3 spans 14 residues. The CDR3 region is CASSLTVGDEKLFF. As DNA, the CDR3 is TGTGCCAGCAGTTTGACAGTTGGGGACGAAAAACTGTTTTTT.

This clonotype has just a few counts. This chain joins TRBV7-9 and TRBJ2-7, with a possible D match to TRBD2 (5 bases). V gave up 4 bases and J gave up 6 bases, with 10 bases separating them. The CDR3 is 12 residues long. The germline CDR1 and CDR2 sequences are SEHNR and FQNEAQ (reference sequence). CDR3 DNA: TGTGCCAGCAGCTCTGTACGGGGCGAGCAGTACTTC. Amino acid sequence: CASSSVRGEQYF.